Shown below are 30 T cell receptor beta chains from a single sample sequenced in a study of blood T cell repertoires in COVID-19. Generated by immunoSEQ multiplex PCR, the TCRdb table keeps only in-frame clones and is missing some. The sample records 180,000 or so clones, more than 80% being singletons. What was sequenced was peripheral blood. These receptor sequences come from a woman in her sixties or seventies with acute or convalescent COVID-19.

V gene TRBV28 combines with J gene TRBJ2-3; weak D call: TRBD1 (6 bases). The CDR3 consists of 13 residues. V was pared by 7 bases and J by 5 bases, with 13 bases between. Germline lookup yields CDR1 MDHEN and CDR2 SYDVKM. The DNA of the CDR3 is TGTGCCAGCACCTCCGGGGACAAAGATACGCAGTATTTT. The encoded protein is CASTSGDKDTQYF.

The chain recombines TRBV5-1 with TRBJ2-2; 7 positions match TRBD1. The CDR3 sequence is 12 residues long. Germline V CDR1 and CDR2: SGHRS, YFSETQ. V lost 7 bases to trimming and J lost 5 bases; unmatched junction nucleotides: 2. DNA for the CDR3: TGCGCCAGCGGGGACAGAACCGGGGAGCTGTTTTTT. It yields the protein CASGDRTGELFF.

V usage is TRBV28 and J usage is TRBJ2-3; D perhaps matches TRBD1 (5 bases). Germline V gene data show CDR1 as MDHEN and CDR2 as SYDVKM. V was shortened by 4 bases and J by 5 bases, with 13 bases between the two germline ends. This CDR3 is built from 14 residues. CDR3 residues: CASSSPQGGDTQYF. CDR3 coding DNA: TGTGCCAGCAGTTCTCCCCAGGGTGGAGATACGCAGTATTTT.

This rearrangement joins TRBV5-1 to TRBJ2-3, with D possibly TRBD2 on 6 matching bases. CDR1 and CDR2 (germline): SGHRS, YFSETQ. The CDR3 length is 14 residues. V was shortened by 5 bases and J by 2 bases, with 12 bases between the two germline ends. The CDR3 is CASRRGDFTDTQYF. CDR3 sequence (DNA): TGCGCCAGCAGACGAGGGGACTTCACAGATACGCAGTATTTT.

This chain connects TRBV28 to TRBJ2-7; possible D gene TRBD2, 6 bases. CDR1 is MDHEN and CDR2 is SYDVKM in the germline V gene. The CDR3 loop spans 14 amino acids. V lost 5 bases and J lost 6, with 17 bases in between. CDR3 protein: CASSGGTGRSEQYV. The CDR3 region has the DNA TGTGCCAGCAGTGGGGGGACTGGGCGTTCCGAGCAGTACGTC.

The chain recombines TRBV2 with TRBJ2-5; TRBD2 matches at 10 bases. Germline CDR1 SNHLY, CDR2 FYNNEI. The CDR3 is made up of 16 amino acids. J gave up 4 bases and V 2 bases, and 7 bases lay outside the gene matches. The CDR3 loop is CASSEFLAGVRETQYF. The CDR3 DNA reads TGTGCCAGCAGTGAATTTCTAGCGGGGGTTCGAGAGACCCAGTACTTC.

The chain links TRBV3-1 (or the pseudogene TRBV3-2) to TRBJ1-1, with no clear D. This CDR3 is 14 amino acids long. The V end was cut by 3 bases, the J end by 0 bases, with 8 bases between. CDR1 and CDR2 (germline): LGHDT, YNNKEL (reference sequence). The CDR3 DNA reads TGTGCCAGCAGCCAGTCAGGAATGAACACTGAAGCTTTCTTT. It is translated as CASSQSGMNTEAFF.

This clone was seen a few times. Other DNA sequences in the same sample also yield this CDR3. The chain links TRBV19 to TRBJ1-5; possibly TRBD1 for D (5 bases). The CDR3 covers 13 residues. Germline CDR1 is LNHDA and CDR2 is SQIVND (reference sequence). V lost 4 bases to trimming and J lost 4 bases, with 8 bases between them. This CDR3 is CASSKQGNQPQHF. The CDR3 nucleotides read TGTGCCAGTAGTAAGCAGGGTAATCAGCCCCAGCATTTT.

This sequence joins TRBV29-1 and TRBJ1-2, with 8 bases matching TRBD1. With V trimmed by 3 bases and J by 4 bases, 7 bases remained unmatched. From germline, CDR1 is SQVTM and CDR2 ANQGSEA. The CDR3 sequence is 14 residues long. In nucleotides, the CDR3 is TGCAGCGTTGATCCCGCGGGACAGGTCTATGGCTACACCTTC. It encodes CSVDPAGQVYGYTF.

This chain joins TRBV21-1 and TRBJ2-1; TRBD2 is taken as the D call from the table, unchecked against the DNA. TRBV21-1 is noted as a pseudogene. The CDR3 consists of 16 residues. CDR3 coding DNA: TGTGCCAGCACCCCGGAGGGGACGTGGCTTAACAATGAGCAGTTCTTC. This codes for CASTPEGTWLNNEQFF.

This chain connects TRBV30 to TRBJ1-4; unclear D gene. Germline-derived CDR1 and CDR2 are GTSNPN and SVGIG (reference sequence). V gave up 1 base and J gave up 8 bases, with 20 bases separating them. The CDR3 is 16 amino acids. In DNA form, the CDR3 reads TGTGCCTGGAGTGCACCAAGACTGTCCGTTAGGGAAAAACTGTTTTTT. Amino acid sequence: CAWSAPRLSVREKLFF.

This clone occurred a few times. The V and J genes are TRBV11-2 and TRBJ1-3; no definite D call. Trimming removed 6 bases at V and 7 bases at J, with 10 bases between. CDR1 and CDR2 (germline): SGHAT, FQNNGV. This CDR3 contains 12 residues. This CDR3 is CASSPLSNTIYF. The CDR3 coding sequence is TGTGCCAGCAGTCCTCTGTCCAACACCATATATTTT. The full variable domain, with the rest looked up from reference TRBV11-2 and TRBJ1-3, is EAGVAQSPRYKIIEKRQSVAFWCNPISGHATLYWYQQILGQGPKLLIQFQNNGVVDDSQLPKDRFSAERLKGVDSTLKIQPAKLEDSAVYLCASSPLSNTIYFGEGSWLTVV.

Here the CDR3 reads CASSDSAEPYGYTF. The CDR3 DNA is TGCGCCAGCAGTGACTCGGCGGAACCCTATGGCTACACCTTC. The chain couples TRBV10-1 to TRBJ1-2; no definite D call. V was cut by 3 bases and J by 4 bases, with 12 bases left in between. CDR1 WNHNN and CDR2 SYGVQD come from the germline V gene (reference sequence). The CDR3 contains 14 residues.

This clone appeared a few times. The chain uses TRBV2 and TRBJ1-4; a possible D gene is TRBD1 (6 bases). The germline V gene encodes CDR1 SNHLY and CDR2 FYNNEI. Trimming left V 8 bases short and J 5 bases short, with 18 bases between. The CDR3 is 15 residues long. The CDR3 nucleotides read TGTGCCAGCTGGGGTGGTTCGGACAGCAATGAAAAACTGTTTTTT. Encoded protein: CASWGGSDSNEKLFF.

The genes are TRBV24-1 and TRBJ2-1; 11 nucleotides agree with TRBD2. CDR3 length: 18 amino acids. Germline V CDR1 and CDR2: KGHDR, SFDVKD. Trimming took 5 bases from V and 3 from J; bases not matched to a gene: 11. In DNA form, the CDR3 reads TGTGCCACCAGTGGCCCCGGGACTAGCGGAACGAACTACAATGAGCAGTTCTTC. Residues: CATSGPGTSGTNYNEQFF.

The V gene is TRBV7-2, the J gene TRBJ2-5; D is undetermined. Germline V gives CDR1 SGHTA, CDR2 FQGNSA. Trimming took off 5 bases at V and 5 bases at J, with 12 bases between the two ends. The CDR3 extends over 13 amino acids. CDR3 protein: CASSTRPGETQYF. CDR3 DNA: TGTGCCAGCAGCACCCGTCCCGGGGAGACCCAGTACTTC.

This clone was counted between two and nine times. This chain uses TRBV7-8 with TRBJ1-5; perhaps TRBD1 as D (5 bases). CDR1 and CDR2 from the germline V gene are SGHVS and FQNEAQ. V lost 6 bases and J lost 7, with 22 bases in between. The CDR3 sequence is 16 residues long. The DNA of the CDR3 is TGTGCCAGCAGACAATTCGGGGGGGGGAGCGACCAGCCCCAGCATTTT. Its translation is CASRQFGGGSDQPQHF.

The chain combines TRBV25-1 with TRBJ1-4, with D tentatively TRBD1 (6 bases). The V gene's germline CDR1 is MGHDK and CDR2 SYGVNS. Trimming shortened V by 1 base and J by 7 bases, and 13 bases separated the two germline ends. The CDR3 runs to 15 residues. The CDR3 DNA sequence: TGTGCCAGCAGTGAATTTCAGGGGAGTGTTGAAAAACTGTTTTTT. Its translation is CASSEFQGSVEKLFF.

The J gene is TRBJ2-5, the V gene TRBV20-1; TRBD2 agrees at 12 bases. Unmatched junction bases numbered 4, after V lost 3 bases and J lost 2 bases. The germline V gene encodes CDR1 DFQATT and CDR2 SNEGSKA (reference sequence). CDR3 size: 15 residues. CDR3 protein: CSASPTSGGQETQYF. The CDR3 region has the DNA TGCAGTGCTAGTCCGACTAGCGGGGGTCAAGAGACCCAGTACTTC.

The chain carries TRBV29-1 and TRBJ1-4; 7 bases match TRBD1. CDR1 and CDR2 (germline): SQVTM, ANQGSEA. CDR3 size: 12 residues. After removal of 7 bases from V and 8 bases from J, the junction contained 7 bases not matched to a gene. The CDR3 nucleotides read TGCAGCGGTACTGACAGGGCGGAAAAACTGTTTTTT. Translating it yields CSGTDRAEKLFF. Looking up the rest from reference TRBV29-1 and TRBJ1-4 gives the full variable domain: SAVISQKPSRDICQRGTSLTIQCQVDSQVTMMFWYRQQPGQSLTLIATANQGSEATYESGFVIDKFPISRPNLTFSTLTVSNMSPEDSSIYLCSGTDRAEKLFFGSGTQLSVL.

The V call is TRBV2, the J call TRBJ2-7, with TRBD2 matching 7 bases. The V and J ends lost 1 base and 4 bases, in that order; junction bases with no gene match: 4. In germline, CDR1 is SNHLY, CDR2 FYNNEI. The CDR3 spans 14 residues. CDR3 sequence: CASSEGGSWYEQYF. Written as DNA, the CDR3 is TGTGCCAGCAGTGAAGGCGGGAGTTGGTACGAGCAGTACTTC.

The chain links TRBV18 to TRBJ2-1; 9 nucleotides line up with TRBD1. CDR1 is KGHSH and CDR2 is LQKENI in the germline V gene. After removal of 0 bases from V and 12 bases from J, the junction contained 6 bases not matched to a gene. This CDR3 has 14 amino acids. The CDR3 here is CASSPPGQGPRQFF. The CDR3 bases are TGTGCCAGCTCACCACCGGGACAGGGACCTAGGCAGTTCTTC.

The chain is built from TRBV2 and TRBJ1-2; D unclear. The length of the CDR3 is 14 residues. CDR1 and CDR2 (germline): SNHLY, FYNNEI. Trimming cost V 2 bases and J 1 base, with 8 bases left between them. CDR3 amino acids: CASSEREGNYGYTF. CDR3 sequence (DNA): TGTGCCAGCAGTGAACGTGAGGGTAACTATGGCTACACCTTC. The whole variable domain, remainder taken from reference TRBV2 and TRBJ1-2, is EPEVTQTPSHQVTQMGQEVILRCVPISNHLYFYWYRQILGQKVEFLVSFYNNEISEKSEIFDDQFSVERPDGSNFTLKIRSTKLEDSAMYFCASSEREGNYGYTFGSGTRLTVV.

The rearrangement links TRBV28 to TRBJ1-4, with D possibly matching TRBD1 (5 bases). CDR1 and CDR2 from the germline V gene are MDHEN and SYDVKM. This CDR3 has 14 amino acids. Trimming took off 2 bases at V and 8 bases at J, with 12 bases between the two ends. CDR3 sequence reads: CASSLKGMSEKLFF. DNA of the CDR3: TGTGCCAGCAGTTTAAAGGGGATGTCGGAAAAACTGTTTTTT.

The genes are TRBV9 and TRBJ2-5, with 14 nucleotides matching TRBD2. Germline V gives CDR1 SGDLS, CDR2 YYNGEE. The CDR3 covers 16 residues. Trimming at V came to 4 bases and at J to 3 bases, leaving 5 bases not matched to a gene. The CDR3 here is CASSPPGLAGEETQYF. In DNA form, the CDR3 reads TGTGCCAGCAGCCCGCCGGGACTAGCGGGAGAAGAGACCCAGTACTTC. The full variable domain, completed using reference TRBV9 and TRBJ2-5, is DSGVTQTPKHLITATGQRVTLRCSPRSGDLSVYWYQQSLDQGLQFLIQYYNGEERAKGNILERFSAQQFPDLHSELNLSSLELGDSALYFCASSPPGLAGEETQYFGPGTRLLVL.

In its sample, this clone was seen many times. The chain is built from TRBV12-3 or TRBV12-4 and TRBJ1-2; no clear D gene. Trimming pared 4 bases from V and 3 bases from J, leaving 9 bases between. This CDR3 is 13 amino acids long. CDR3 loop: CASSSDWDYGYTF. CDR3 sequence (DNA): TGTGCCAGCAGTTCCGACTGGGACTATGGCTACACCTTC.

The V call is TRBV6-2 or TRBV6-3, the J call TRBJ2-3, with no clear D. Trimming took off 3 bases at V and 9 bases at J, with 19 bases between the two ends. The CDR3 sequence is 15 residues long. The germline CDR1 and CDR2 sequences are MNHEY and SVGEGT. Here the CDR3 reads CASSYLGRLPRTQYF. CDR3 DNA: TGTGCCAGCAGTTATTTGGGCAGATTACCAAGGACGCAGTATTTT.

Comments on this clone: The germline gene is not matched at one end of the junction; a read error may be the cause. V is TRBV6-5 and J is TRBJ1-5, with 8 bases matching TRBD1. CDR1 MNHEY and CDR2 SVGAGI come from the germline V gene. The CDR3 runs 15 residues. CDR3 loop: CASSDSGGAGQPQHF. The CDR3 nucleotides are TGTGCCAGCAGTGACTCAGGGGGCGCTGGTCAGCCCCAGCATTTT.

The chain has TRBV12-3 or TRBV12-4 and TRBJ2-1; D uncertain. The CDR3 has 13 amino acids. Trimming cost V 4 bases and J 10 bases, with 14 bases left between them. This CDR3 reads CASSSSVPPEQFF. The CDR3 coding sequence is TGTGCCAGCAGTTCATCGGTCCCACCAGAGCAGTTCTTC.

The chain combines TRBV11-2 with TRBJ1-6; D is unclear. V dropped 5 bases and J dropped 10 bases, with 18 bases sitting between them. Germline values: CDR1 SGHAT, CDR2 FQNNGV. The CDR3 loop spans 15 amino acids. CDR3 bases: TGTGCCAGCAGCAATCGCGGGCAAAGAGGGTCACCCCTCCACTTT. It codes for CASSNRGQRGSPLHF.